Listed below are T cell receptor beta chains from one sample, sequenced in a study of shared clonotypes between healthy human individuals. The data were produced by immunoSEQ multiplex PCR, yet TCRdb's version contains in-frame clones alone and is incomplete. Counted here are hundreds of thousands of clones, approximately 97% occurring once; the ten biggest clones make up about 0.06%. Material for sequencing was naive CD4+ T cells sorted from blood. The receptors were gathered from a woman in her twenties or thirties in good health. The conserved cysteine and the conserved F or W are not part of the CDR3 here.

J	V	CDR3
TRBJ2-7	TRBV5-1	ASSISPGSYSYEQY
TRBJ1-5	TRBV5-5	ASSWGDRARNQPQH
TRBJ2-7	TRBV19	ASSRTAAYEQY
TRBJ2-7	TRBV5-1	ASSLAGTNSYEQY
TRBJ2-7	TRBV28	ASRSGQGYEQY
TRBJ2-1	TRBV28	ASSFTSHNEQF
TRBJ1-1	TRBV6-1	ASSELWTAGAF
TRBJ2-3	TRBV11-3	ASSLGRGTDTQY
TRBJ1-4	TRBV5-1	ASRADRGFEKLF
TRBJ1-1	TRBV9	ASSVQGGRDTEAF
TRBJ1-6	TRBV29-1	SVELDHGTLH
TRBJ2-3	TRBV10-3	ASAPTTDSTDTQY
TRBJ2-1	TRBV7-3	ASSPRFAGGPYEQF
TRBJ1-5	TRBV11-2	ASSLEGQEINPQH
TRBJ1-5	TRBV10-3	AISGGLGTGPNSNQPQH
TRBJ1-2	TRBV28	ASNSVVYGYT
TRBJ1-1	TRBV28	ASRRGWGTEAF
TRBJ2-2	TRBV7-9	ASSQKGSGTLEGWELF
TRBJ1-4	TRBV7-8	ASSRQGAFGKLF
TRBJ1-2	TRBV7-2	ASSLATDRGIGYT
TRBJ2-1	TRBV11-3	ASSLDGDRAYNEQF
TRBJ1-2	TRBV2	ASKVGTPNYGYT
TRBJ1-4	TRBV28	ASGEKLF
TRBJ2-5	TRBV10-1	ASSESAPGTQY
TRBJ2-1	TRBV5-4	ASSLEGLGREQF
TRBJ2-1	TRBV28	ASGPASVGSNEQF
TRBJ1-1	TRBV6-6	ASSYSGWTEAF
TRBJ2-7	TRBV6-5	ASSPIGQIYEQY
TRBJ2-5	TRBV5-4	ASSLGGGQAGETQY
TRBJ2-3	TRBV20-1	SLTDTQY
TRBJ2-7	TRBV7-6	ASSFSSGGSYEQY
TRBJ2-1	TRBV25-1	ASSDPLGLADNNEQF
TRBJ2-5	TRBV20-1	SAAVGETQY
TRBJ2-5	TRBV5-1	ASSLIAGSETQY
TRBJ2-2	TRBV5-4	ASSSSGRVRELF
TRBJ2-1	TRBV25-1	ASGSMAGAYNEQF
TRBJ1-2	TRBV28	ASSLQQGWSGYT
TRBJ2-2	TRBV10-3	AISDSRQGAGELF
TRBJ2-3	TRBV19	ASSRSFRTDTQY
TRBJ1-1	TRBV6-5	ASKHGQGGTEAF
TRBJ2-7	TRBV28	ASSFSGLAGEYEQY
TRBJ1-5	TRBV12-2	ASRLAGRQGEMYSNQPQH
TRBJ2-7	TRBV5-1	ASSLWGRRDEQY
TRBJ2-2	TRBV4-2	ASSQGRRAGTGELF